The 18 T cell receptor beta chains in this list originate from one sample, sequenced in a study of blood T cell repertoires in COVID-19 (dated by TCRdb to 2020 to 2022). The library was produced with the immunoSEQ multiplex PCR assay. TCRdb's version of the immuneACCESS table is confined to in-frame rearrangements and falls short of the full clone set. An unresolved V gene accounts for under half of the shortfall where checked; the remainder is of unknown origin. The sample table records some 30,000 clones; under 95% of these occur just once. Over 2% of the sample comes from the top ten. The material sequenced was peripheral blood. The receptors here all came from a man over 45 with active COVID-19.

The V and J genes are TRBV7-9 and TRBJ2-1, with a tentative D call TRBD2 (6 bases). This CDR3 is built from 15 residues. In germline, CDR1 is SEHNR, CDR2 FQNEAQ (reference sequence). Trimming stripped 5 bases from V and 5 bases from J, with 16 bases between. The chain's CDR3 is CASSPRIRRDNEQFF. The CDR3, as DNA: TGTGCCAGCAGCCCTAGGATCCGGAGGGACAATGAGCAGTTCTTC.

This clone occurred once. This sequence joins TRBV5-1 and TRBJ2-1; 9 bases map to TRBD2. Germline lookup yields CDR1 SGHRS and CDR2 YFSETQ. V shed 0 bases, J shed 6 bases, and the junction held 4 bases outside the gene matches. CDR3 size: 15 residues. The CDR3 DNA sequence: TGCGCCAGCAGCTTGGGGACTAGCGCTTTCAATGAGCAGTTCTTC. Translation: CASSLGTSAFNEQFF.

The CDR3 region is CASSSPGLEARVLTF. The CDR3 region has the DNA TGTGCCAGCAGCTCTCCGGGACTAGAGGCGAGGGTCCTGACTTTC. The chain is built from TRBV7-6 and TRBJ2-6; the match to TRBD2 covers 8 bases. V lost 4 bases to trimming and J lost 13 bases; unmatched junction nucleotides: 12. CDR3 length: 15 amino acids. In germline, CDR1 is SGHVS, CDR2 FNYEAQ.

The rearrangement links TRBV2 to TRBJ2-1, with TRBD2 matching over 9 bases. Germline lookup yields CDR1 SNHLY and CDR2 FYNNEI. The J segment lost 4 bases and the V segment lost 4 bases, leaving 5 bases of the junction unmatched. This CDR3 spans 15 amino acids. CDR3 DNA sequence: TGTGCCAGCAGTGTCCTAGCGGGGTCTTACAATGAGCAGTTCTTC. It translates to CASSVLAGSYNEQFF.

The J gene is TRBJ2-3, the V gene TRBV7-2; D gene unclear. V shed 1 base and J shed 2 bases, with 7 bases lying between them. The CDR3 covers 14 residues. Looked up from germline, CDR1 is SGHTA and CDR2 is FQGNSA. The CDR3 loop is CASSLVQITDTQYF. The DNA of the CDR3 is TGTGCCAGCAGCTTAGTACAGATCACAGATACGCAGTATTTT. The full variable domain, its missing parts supplied by reference TRBV7-2 and TRBJ2-3, is GAGVSQSPSNKVTEKGKDVELRCDPISGHTALYWYRQSLGQGLEFLIYFQGNSAPDKSGLPSDRFSAERTGGSVSTLTIQRTQQEDSAVYLCASSLVQITDTQYFGPGTRLTVL.

This chain links TRBV5-5 with TRBJ1-4; 8 nucleotides line up with TRBD1. With V trimmed by 3 bases and J by 6 bases, 13 bases remained unmatched. The germline V gene encodes CDR1 SGHKS and CDR2 YYEKEE (reference sequence). The CDR3 has 17 residues. CDR3 residues: CASSYTNTGGQYEKLFF. The CDR3 DNA sequence: TGTGCCAGCAGCTATACCAACACAGGGGGTCAGTATGAAAAACTGTTTTTT.

The chain couples TRBV15 to TRBJ2-7, with no clear D. The CDR3 sequence is 15 residues long. V was pared by 3 bases and J by 10 bases, with 22 bases between. Germline V gives CDR1 LNHNV, CDR2 YYDKDF (reference sequence). The chain's CDR3 is CATSSRRKLNETQYF. The CDR3, as DNA: TGTGCCACCAGCAGCCGCAGGAAGCTCAATGAAACCCAGTACTTC. Full variable domain (outside the CDR3, taken from reference TRBV15 and TRBJ2-7): DAMVIQNPRYQVTQFGKPVTLSCSQTLNHNVMYWYQQKSSQAPKLLFHYYDKDFNNEADTPDNFQSRRPNTSFCFLDIRSPGLGDTAMYLCATSSRRKLNETQYFGPGTRLTVT.

This chain links TRBV5-1 with TRBJ1-1; D unresolved. CDR1 and CDR2 from the germline V gene are SGHRS and YFSETQ. V dropped 4 bases and J dropped 0 bases, with 7 bases sitting between them. The length of the CDR3 is 13 residues. The chain's CDR3 is CASSPSVNTEAFF. The CDR3 DNA reads as TGCGCCAGCAGCCCCTCAGTGAACACTGAAGCTTTCTTT.

V and J are TRBV7-2 and TRBJ1-6, with no clear D. The germline CDR1 and CDR2 sequences are SGHTA and FQGNSA. The V end was cut by 0 bases, the J end by 0 bases, with 9 bases between. The CDR3 spans 17 residues. CDR3 sequence reads: CASSLAGGRSYNSPLHF. The CDR3, as DNA: TGTGCCAGCAGCTTAGCCGGAGGGCGCTCCTATAATTCACCCCTCCACTTT.

This sequence joins TRBV2 and TRBJ1-6; 7 nucleotides match TRBD1. The CDR3 has 14 amino acids. Germline-derived CDR1 and CDR2 are SNHLY and FYNNEI. V shed 7 bases and J 7 bases; nucleotides not matched to a gene: 7. The DNA for the CDR3 is TGTGCCAGCAAACCCGGGACAGTCAATTCACCCCTCCACTTT. It specifies CASKPGTVNSPLHF.

The chain carries TRBV21-1 and TRBJ1-2; no check of the table's D call, TRBD1, against the DNA was made. TRBV21-1 is flagged as a pseudogene. The CDR3 runs to 16 residues. The CDR3 loop is CASSKARGWWCYGYTF. CDR3 DNA sequence: TGTGCCAGCAGCAAAGCTAGGGGGTGGTGGTGCTATGGCTACACCTTC.

The V gene is TRBV5-1, the J gene TRBJ2-7, with 11 bases fitting TRBD2. Germline loops: CDR1 SGHRS, CDR2 YFSETQ. This CDR3 is built from 16 residues. Trimming at V came to 4 bases and at J to 2 bases, leaving 8 bases not matched to a gene. The CDR3 bases are TGCGCCAGCAGCCCTACTAGCGGGGGCCTCCCCTACGAGCAGTACTTC. Protein sequence: CASSPTSGGLPYEQYF.

V is TRBV6-1 and J is TRBJ1-5, with 10 positions matching TRBD1. V was pared by 1 base and J by 4 bases, with 10 bases of the junction left unmatched. There are 18 residues in the CDR3. CDR1 and CDR2 from the germline V gene are MNHNS and SASEGT. The CDR3 DNA follows: TGTGCCAGCAGTGAAGGTTTATGGGACAGGGGCCGGAATCAGCCCCAGCATTTT. This translates into CASSEGLWDRGRNQPQHF.

The chain combines TRBV6-2 or TRBV6-3 with TRBJ1-2; perhaps TRBD1 as D (5 bases). The V end was cut by 5 bases, the J end by 3 bases, with 19 bases between. This CDR3 spans 16 amino acids. Germline loops: CDR1 MNHEY, CDR2 SVGEGT. The CDR3 here is CASSQGREDRYYGYTF. CDR3 DNA: TGTGCCAGCAGTCAGGGCCGAGAGGACCGTTACTATGGCTACACCTTC.

The gene calls are TRBV28 and TRBJ2-2, with 9 bases matching TRBD1. Per germline, CDR1 MDHEN and CDR2 SYDVKM. V lost 6 bases, J lost 8 bases, and 10 bases stayed unmatched. CDR3 length: 15 amino acids. CDR3 sequence reads: CASSQGQGWSGELFF. For the CDR3, the DNA is TGTGCCAGCAGCCAAGGACAGGGGTGGAGTGGGGAGCTGTTTTTT. Full variable domain (rest looked up from reference TRBV28 and TRBJ2-2): DVKVTQSSRYLVKRTGEKVFLECVQDMDHENMFWYRQDPGLGLRLIYFSYDVKMKEKGDIPEGYSVSREKKERFSLILESASTNQTSMYLCASSQGQGWSGELFFGEGSRLTVL.

The chain recombines TRBV30 with TRBJ1-2; weak D call: TRBD1 (5 bases). This CDR3 comprises 13 residues. The germline gives CDR1 GTSNPN, CDR2 SVGIG (reference sequence). Trimming left V 3 bases short and J 4 bases short, with 12 bases between. CDR3 in amino acids: CAWSGTGTYGYTF. The CDR3 coding sequence is TGTGCCTGGAGCGGGACTGGAACCTATGGCTACACCTTC. Based on the CDR3 plus reference TRBV30 and TRBJ1-2, the full variable domain is SQTIHQWPATLVQPVGSPLSLECTVEGTSNPNLYWYRQAAGRGLQLLFYSVGIGQISSEVPQNLSASRPQDRQFILSSKKLLLSDSGFYLCAWSGTGTYGYTFGSGTRLTVV.

The V and J genes are TRBV6-5 and TRBJ1-6, with 8 bases that match TRBD1. The V gene end was trimmed by 2 bases and the J gene end by 9 bases; junction bases not matched to a gene: 0. Per the germline V gene, CDR1 is MNHEY and CDR2 is SVGAGI. CDR3 length: 13 amino acids. CDR3 in amino acids: CASSYDRGSPLHF. The DNA for the CDR3 is TGTGCCAGCAGTTACGACAGGGGTTCACCCCTCCACTTT.

The chain couples TRBV11-3 to TRBJ2-2; 10 nucleotides match TRBD2. This CDR3 is built from 16 residues. Per germline, CDR1 SGHNT and CDR2 YENEEA. V trimming: 5 bases; J trimming: 3 bases; junction bases outside the gene matches: 6. The CDR3 bases are TGTGCCAGCAGCGGAGCTAGCGGGGGCTACACCGGGGAGCTGTTTTTT. Encoded protein: CASSGASGGYTGELFF.